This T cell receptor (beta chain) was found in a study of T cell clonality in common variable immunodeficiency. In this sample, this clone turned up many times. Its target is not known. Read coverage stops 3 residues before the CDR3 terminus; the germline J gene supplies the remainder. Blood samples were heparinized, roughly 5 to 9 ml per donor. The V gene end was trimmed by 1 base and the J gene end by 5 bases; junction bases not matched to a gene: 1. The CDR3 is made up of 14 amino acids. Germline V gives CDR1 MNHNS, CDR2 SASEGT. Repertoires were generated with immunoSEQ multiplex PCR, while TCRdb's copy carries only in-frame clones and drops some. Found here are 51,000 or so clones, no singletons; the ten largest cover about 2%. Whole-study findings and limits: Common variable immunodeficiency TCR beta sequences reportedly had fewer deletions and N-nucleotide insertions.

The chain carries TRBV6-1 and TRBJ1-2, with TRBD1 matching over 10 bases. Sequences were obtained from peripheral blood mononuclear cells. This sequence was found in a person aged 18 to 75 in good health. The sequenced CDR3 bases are TGTGCCAGCAGTGAAGGGACAGGGGGATATGGC. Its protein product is CASSEGTGGYG. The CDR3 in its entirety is CASSEGTGGYGYTF.